What follows are 18 T cell receptor beta chains derived from one specimen sequenced in a study of T cell responses to AZD1222 COVID-19 vaccine (dated by TCRdb to the early 2020s). The library was prepared using the immunoSEQ multiplex PCR assay. TCRdb took this table from immuneACCESS and kept in-frame rearrangements with V and J called. Such tables lack part of the clones; where checked against another copy, unresolved V genes explain under half of the gap, and the rest is unexplained. This sample comprises fewer than 120,000 clones, around 90% of them detected only once. Less than 3.5% of the sample is in the top ten clones. The intended sense of this specimen's time point label: baseline before first vaccination. Specimen: peripheral blood, collected on day 0 of AZD1222 vaccination. These receptors originate from an adult in good health.

This chain uses TRBV7-2 with TRBJ1-3, with D unresolved. CDR1 and CDR2 (germline): SGHTA, FQGNSA. The CDR3 is 14 amino acids. Between the trimmed V and J ends, which lost 11 bases and 0 bases, there was a span of 14 bases. CDR3 region: CASFLANSGNTIYF. The CDR3 coding sequence is TGTGCCTCGTTCCTGGCGAACTCTGGAAACACCATATATTTT.

The chain recombines TRBV7-6 with TRBJ2-7; 10 positions agree with TRBD2. Germline V lookup: CDR1 SGHVS, CDR2 FNYEAQ. With 6 bases clipped from V and 0 bases from J, the junction kept 8 bases outside the gene matches. This CDR3 has 16 amino acids. DNA of the CDR3: TGTGCCAGCAGTCTCGGGACTAGCGATTACTCCTACGAGCAGTACTTC. Translated: CASSLGTSDYSYEQYF.

CDR3 sequence (DNA): TGTGCCAGCAGCCCCCTCCTCGCAGGACGAGCTTTCTTT. Translating it yields CASSPLLAGRAFF. The chain is built from TRBV3-1 (or the pseudogene TRBV3-2) and TRBJ1-1; D is unclear. In germline, CDR1 is LGHDT, CDR2 YNNKEL (reference sequence). The CDR3 loop spans 13 amino acids. Trimming removed 4 bases at V and 10 bases at J, with 16 bases between.

The rearrangement uses TRBV6-2 or TRBV6-3 and TRBJ2-3, with TRBD2 matching 10 bases. The CDR3 runs 21 residues. Trimming removed 2 bases from V and 7 bases from J; junction bases left unmatched: 24. CDR1 and CDR2 (germline): MNHEY, SVGEGT. The CDR3 loop reads CASSYPRISGRAKEEWNTQYF. In DNA form, the CDR3 reads TGTGCCAGCAGTTACCCTCGAATCAGCGGGAGGGCCAAGGAAGAATGGAATACGCAGTATTTT.

The chain combines TRBV7-2 with TRBJ1-1; no clear D gene. The CDR3 covers 13 residues. Germline loops: CDR1 SGHTA, CDR2 FQGNSA. V shed 0 bases and J shed 11 bases, with 13 bases lying between them. Written as DNA, the CDR3 is TGTGCCAGCAGCTTAGCGAACCCCACGGGTGCTTTCTTT. It translates to CASSLANPTGAFF.

This rearrangement joins TRBV28 to TRBJ2-1; TRBD2 is a possible D gene (5 bases). V was clipped by 3 bases and J by 12 bases, with 9 bases between them. This CDR3 contains 11 residues. Germline assignment: CDR1 MDHEN and CDR2 SYDVKM. Here the CDR3 reads CASSLERGQFF. CDR3 nucleotides: TGTGCCAGCAGTTTGGAACGGGGGCAGTTCTTC. The variable domain in full, with the rest retrieved from reference TRBV28 and TRBJ2-1, is DVKVTQSSRYLVKRTGEKVFLECVQDMDHENMFWYRQDPGLGLRLIYFSYDVKMKEKGDIPEGYSVSREKKERFSLILESASTNQTSMYLCASSLERGQFFGPGTRLTVL.

The gene calls are TRBV5-6 and TRBJ1-5; 10 bases are shared with TRBD1. CDR1 is SGHDT, CDR2 YYEEEE, per germline. The CDR3 totals 16 residues. J lost 2 bases, V lost 1 base, and 3 bases had no gene match. The CDR3 spells CASSLRDRGGNQPQHF. DNA of the CDR3: TGTGCCAGCAGCTTGCGGGACAGGGGTGGCAATCAGCCCCAGCATTTT.

V and J are TRBV7-2 and TRBJ1-5, with a possible D match to TRBD1 (6 bases). Germline values: CDR1 SGHTA, CDR2 FQGNSA. Trimming stripped 2 bases from V and 0 bases from J, with 14 bases between. The CDR3 has 17 residues. The CDR3 reads CASSLYPTGDSNQPQHF. CDR3 DNA: TGTGCCAGCAGCTTATATCCGACAGGAGATAGCAATCAGCCCCAGCATTTT.

This chain uses TRBV5-4 with TRBJ1-2, with 7 bases fitting TRBD1. CDR1 and CDR2 (germline): SGHNT, YYREEE (reference sequence). The CDR3 spans 14 residues. V shed 4 bases, J shed 4 bases, and the junction held 7 bases outside the gene matches. CDR3 amino acids: CASSPDRTFYGYTF. The CDR3 nucleotides are TGTGCCAGCAGCCCGGACAGGACGTTCTATGGCTACACCTTC.

As to this clone: This same CDR3 is encoded by further DNA sequences in the sample. The J gene is TRBJ2-2, the V gene TRBV6-1; D not resolved. In germline, CDR1 is MNHNS, CDR2 SASEGT. CDR3 length: 14 amino acids. V lost 2 bases and J 1 base, leaving 5 bases between the germline ends. The CDR3 bases are TGTGCCAGCAGTGAAAGTGGGAACACCGGGGAGCTGTTTTTT. It encodes CASSESGNTGELFF.

The chain is built from TRBV19 and TRBJ2-6, with 7 bases matching TRBD1. The CDR3 sequence is 15 residues long. J lost 3 bases, V lost 10 bases, and 9 bases had no gene match. CDR1 and CDR2 (germline): LNHDA, SQIVND (reference sequence). Written as DNA, the CDR3 is TGTGCCACCGCGGACAGGCCAGGTGGGGCCAACGTCCTGACTTTC. Its protein product is CATADRPGGANVLTF. The complete variable domain, with remaining parts taken from reference TRBV19 and TRBJ2-6, reads DGGITQSPKYLFRKEGQNVTLSCEQNLNHDAMYWYRQDPGQGLRLIYYSQIVNDFQKGDIAEGYSVSREKKESFPLTVTSAQKNPTAFYLCATADRPGGANVLTFGAGSRLTVL.

This chain uses TRBV5-1 with TRBJ2-2, with 10 bases identical to TRBD1. Germline trimming cut 3 bases from V and 3 bases from J; bases unmatched to any gene: 8. There are 17 residues in the CDR3. Germline V gives CDR1 SGHRS, CDR2 YFSETQ. In nucleotides, the CDR3 is TGCGCCAGCAGCTCTGGACAGGGGGATAGATACACCGGGGAGCTGTTTTTT. Its translation is CASSSGQGDRYTGELFF.

The chain joins TRBV2 to TRBJ2-2; 7 bases match TRBD2. The CDR3 is 16 residues long. Germline values: CDR1 SNHLY, CDR2 FYNNEI. J was trimmed by 0 bases and V by 8 bases; bases with no gene match: 9. CDR3 in amino acids: CASGRGGASNTGELFF. CDR3 in DNA: TGTGCCAGCGGGAGGGGCGGGGCTTCGAACACCGGGGAGCTGTTTTTT.

The chain has TRBV5-5 and TRBJ1-2; 7 bases are shared with TRBD1. The CDR3 is made up of 18 amino acids. Germline CDR1 reads SGHKS; CDR2 reads YYEKEE (reference sequence). The V and J ends lost 0 bases and 0 bases, in that order; junction bases with no gene match: 11. The CDR3 DNA reads TGTGCCAGCAGCTTGGTAGGGGGCACGACGTCAACTAACTATGGCTACACCTTC. Translating gives CASSLVGGTTSTNYGYTF.

The chain links TRBV11-3 to TRBJ2-2; maybe TRBD1 (5 bases). CDR3 length equals 15 residues. Germline assignment: CDR1 SGHNT and CDR2 YENEEA. Trimming pared 1 base from V and 4 bases from J, leaving 10 bases between. CDR3 DNA: TGTGCCAGCAGCTTAGGGCAGGGTCGCACCGGGGAGCTGTTTTTT. This codes for CASSLGQGRTGELFF.

The chain employs TRBV7-8 and TRBJ2-5; D is unclear. Germline values: CDR1 SGHVS, CDR2 FQNEAQ. The CDR3 loop spans 14 amino acids. Trimming stripped 1 base from V and 2 bases from J, with 8 bases between. The CDR3 sequence is CASSLGPVQETQYF. The CDR3 nucleotides are TGTGCCAGCAGCTTAGGGCCAGTACAAGAGACCCAGTACTTC.

The J gene is TRBJ1-2, the V gene TRBV19, with 10 nucleotides matching TRBD1. CDR1 LNHDA and CDR2 SQIVND come from the germline V gene (reference sequence). With V trimmed by 3 bases and J by 4 bases, 5 bases remained unmatched. CDR3 size: 15 residues. For the CDR3, the DNA is TGTGCCAGTAGTATTGGACAGGGGGACGGCTATGGCTACACCTTC. Translated: CASSIGQGDGYGYTF. The complete variable domain, with remaining parts taken from reference TRBV19 and TRBJ1-2, reads DGGITQSPKYLFRKEGQNVTLSCEQNLNHDAMYWYRQDPGQGLRLIYYSQIVNDFQKGDIAEGYSVSREKKESFPLTVTSAQKNPTAFYLCASSIGQGDGYGYTFGSGTRLTVV.

This clone has only a few counts. The chain is built from TRBV7-8 and TRBJ2-2, with 8 bases lining up with TRBD1. With 2 bases clipped from V and 1 base from J, the junction kept 9 bases outside the gene matches. The CDR3 totals 18 residues. CDR1 is SGHVS and CDR2 is FQNEAQ in the germline V gene. Here the CDR3 DNA reads TGTGCCAGCAGCTTAAGAGGGGCGACAGGGGTGAACACCGGGGAGCTGTTTTTT. Protein: CASSLRGATGVNTGELFF.